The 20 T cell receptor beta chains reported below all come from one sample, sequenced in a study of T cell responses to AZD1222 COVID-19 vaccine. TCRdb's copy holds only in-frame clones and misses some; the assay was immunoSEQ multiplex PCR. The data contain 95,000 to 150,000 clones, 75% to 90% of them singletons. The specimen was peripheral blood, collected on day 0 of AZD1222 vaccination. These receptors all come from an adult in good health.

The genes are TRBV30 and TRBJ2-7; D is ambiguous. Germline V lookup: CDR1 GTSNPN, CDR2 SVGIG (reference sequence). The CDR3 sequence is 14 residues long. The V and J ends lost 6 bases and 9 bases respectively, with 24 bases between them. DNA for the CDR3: TGTGCCTGTAGACCCCAATTAATCCTACGAGTGCAGTACTTC. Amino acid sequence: CACRPQLILRVQYF.

The CDR3 loop reads CASSLGEGANGYTF. The CDR3 DNA is TGTGCCAGCAGCTTAGGGGAGGGGGCGAACGGCTACACCTTC. The chain couples TRBV7-6 to TRBJ1-2; 7 bases match TRBD1. The germline CDR1 and CDR2 sequences are SGHVS and FNYEAQ. Trimming cost V 1 base and J 8 bases; bases outside gene matches: 7. This CDR3 region has 14 residues.

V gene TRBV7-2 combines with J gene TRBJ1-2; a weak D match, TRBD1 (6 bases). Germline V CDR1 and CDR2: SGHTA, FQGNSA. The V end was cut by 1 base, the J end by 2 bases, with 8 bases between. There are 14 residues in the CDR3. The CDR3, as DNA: TGTGCCAGCAGCTTAGATAGGGGGAACTATGGCTACACCTTC. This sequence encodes CASSLDRGNYGYTF.

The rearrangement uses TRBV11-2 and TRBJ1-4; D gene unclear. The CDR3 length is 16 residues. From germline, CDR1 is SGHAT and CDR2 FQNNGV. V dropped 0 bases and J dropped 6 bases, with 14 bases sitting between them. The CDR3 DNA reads TGTGCCAGCAGCTTAGATCGAGGATACAGCTATGAAAAACTGTTTTTT. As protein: CASSLDRGYSYEKLFF. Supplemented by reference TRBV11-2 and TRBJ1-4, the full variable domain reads EAGVAQSPRYKIIEKRQSVAFWCNPISGHATLYWYQQILGQGPKLLIQFQNNGVVDDSQLPKDRFSAERLKGVDSTLKIQPAKLEDSAVYLCASSLDRGYSYEKLFFGSGTQLSVL.

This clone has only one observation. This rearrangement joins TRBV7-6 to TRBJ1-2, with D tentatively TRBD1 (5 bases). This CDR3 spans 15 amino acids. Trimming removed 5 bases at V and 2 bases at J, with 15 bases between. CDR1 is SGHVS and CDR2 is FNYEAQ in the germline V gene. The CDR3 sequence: CASSRNSGPNYGYTF. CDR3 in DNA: TGTGCCAGCAGCCGAAACTCGGGGCCGAACTATGGCTACACCTTC.

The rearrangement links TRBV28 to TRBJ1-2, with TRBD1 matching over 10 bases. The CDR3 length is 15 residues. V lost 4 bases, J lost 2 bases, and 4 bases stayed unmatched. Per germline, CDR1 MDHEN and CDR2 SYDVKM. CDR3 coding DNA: TGTGCCAGCAGTTCGACAGGGGGCGCCAACTATGGCTACACCTTC. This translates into CASSSTGGANYGYTF.

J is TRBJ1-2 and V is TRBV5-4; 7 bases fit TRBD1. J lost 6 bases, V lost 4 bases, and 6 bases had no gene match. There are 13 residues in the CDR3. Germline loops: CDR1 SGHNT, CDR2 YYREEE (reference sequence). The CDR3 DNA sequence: TGTGCCAGCAGCCCCGACAGGGTGGATGGCTACACCTTC. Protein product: CASSPDRVDGYTF.

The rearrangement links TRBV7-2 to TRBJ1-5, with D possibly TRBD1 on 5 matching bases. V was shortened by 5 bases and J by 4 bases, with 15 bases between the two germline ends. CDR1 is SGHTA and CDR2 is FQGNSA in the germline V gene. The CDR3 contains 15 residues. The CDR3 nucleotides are TGTGCCAGCAGCCCACCGGGGGTACGGAATCAGCCCCAGCATTTT. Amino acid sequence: CASSPPGVRNQPQHF.

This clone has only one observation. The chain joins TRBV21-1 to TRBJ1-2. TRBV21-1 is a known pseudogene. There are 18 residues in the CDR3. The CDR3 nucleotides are TGTGCCAGCAGCAAAGAGTCGATCCGGGAAAGAGCTAACTATGGCTACACCTTC. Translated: CASSKESIRERANYGYTF.

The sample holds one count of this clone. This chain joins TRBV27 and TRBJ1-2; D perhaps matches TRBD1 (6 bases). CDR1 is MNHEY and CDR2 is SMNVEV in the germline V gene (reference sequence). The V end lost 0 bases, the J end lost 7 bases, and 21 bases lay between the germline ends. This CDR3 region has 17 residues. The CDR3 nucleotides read TGTGCCAGCAGTTTATCGGACCCACGGGGGGCTGGAGTTGGCTACACCTTC. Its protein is CASSLSDPRGAGVGYTF.

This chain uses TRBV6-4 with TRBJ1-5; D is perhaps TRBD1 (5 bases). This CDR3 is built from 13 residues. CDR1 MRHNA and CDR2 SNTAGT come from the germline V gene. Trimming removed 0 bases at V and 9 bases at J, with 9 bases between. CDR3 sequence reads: CASSDSRGSPQHF. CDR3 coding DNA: TGTGCCAGCAGTGACTCGCGGGGGTCGCCCCAGCATTTT.

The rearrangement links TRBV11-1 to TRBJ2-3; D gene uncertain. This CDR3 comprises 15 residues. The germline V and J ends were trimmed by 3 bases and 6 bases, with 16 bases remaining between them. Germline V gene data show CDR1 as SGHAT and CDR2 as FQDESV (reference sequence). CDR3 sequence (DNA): TGTGCCAGCAGCTTGGAAATAACGTCCACGGATACGCAGTATTTT. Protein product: CASSLEITSTDTQYF.

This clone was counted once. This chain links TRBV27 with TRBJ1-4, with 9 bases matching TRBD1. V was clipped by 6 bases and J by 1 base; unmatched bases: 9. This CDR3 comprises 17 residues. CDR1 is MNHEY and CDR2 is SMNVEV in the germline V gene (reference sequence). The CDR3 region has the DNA TGTGCCAGCAGCTCCGGGACAGGGCCAAGAACTAATGAAAAACTGTTTTTT. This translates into CASSSGTGPRTNEKLFF.

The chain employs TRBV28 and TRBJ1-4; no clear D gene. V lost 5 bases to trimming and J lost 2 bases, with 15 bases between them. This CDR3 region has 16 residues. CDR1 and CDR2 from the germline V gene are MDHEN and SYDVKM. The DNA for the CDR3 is TGTGCCAGCAGTAGAGGAGTGATAAGGACTAATGAAAAACTGTTTTTT. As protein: CASSRGVIRTNEKLFF.

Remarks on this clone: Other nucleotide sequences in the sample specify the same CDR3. The CDR3 DNA follows: TGTGCCAGCTCACCACGAACAGGGCTCTACGAGCAGTACTTC. This encodes CASSPRTGLYEQYF. V is TRBV18 and J is TRBJ2-7; D might be TRBD1 (6 bases). CDR3 size: 14 residues. Trimming stripped 1 base from V and 3 bases from J, with 10 bases between. Germline V lookup: CDR1 KGHSH, CDR2 LQKENI.

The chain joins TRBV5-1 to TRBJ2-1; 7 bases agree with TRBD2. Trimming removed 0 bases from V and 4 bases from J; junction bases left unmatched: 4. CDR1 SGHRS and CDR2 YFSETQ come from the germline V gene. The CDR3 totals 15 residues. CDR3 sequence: CASSLGASGYNEQFF. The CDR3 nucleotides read TGCGCCAGCAGCTTGGGGGCTAGCGGATACAATGAGCAGTTCTTC.

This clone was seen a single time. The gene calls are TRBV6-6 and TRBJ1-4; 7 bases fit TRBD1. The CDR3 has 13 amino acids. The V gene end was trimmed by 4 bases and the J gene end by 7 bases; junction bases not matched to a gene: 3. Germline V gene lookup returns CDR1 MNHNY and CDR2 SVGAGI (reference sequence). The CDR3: CASSSGTAEKLFF. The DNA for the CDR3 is TGTGCCAGCAGTTCTGGGACAGCTGAAAAACTGTTTTTT.

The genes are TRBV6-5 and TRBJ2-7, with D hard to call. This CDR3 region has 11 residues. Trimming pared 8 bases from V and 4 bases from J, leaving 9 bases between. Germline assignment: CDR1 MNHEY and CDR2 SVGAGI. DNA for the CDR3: TGTGCCAGCCGGGCAGCTTACGAGCAGTACTTC. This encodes CASRAAYEQYF.

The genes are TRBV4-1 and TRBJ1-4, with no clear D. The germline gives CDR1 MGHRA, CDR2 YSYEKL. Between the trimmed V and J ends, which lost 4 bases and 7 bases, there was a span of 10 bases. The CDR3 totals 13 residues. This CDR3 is CASSPLVGEKLFF. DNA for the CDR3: TGCGCCAGCAGCCCCCTTGTAGGTGAAAAACTGTTTTTT.

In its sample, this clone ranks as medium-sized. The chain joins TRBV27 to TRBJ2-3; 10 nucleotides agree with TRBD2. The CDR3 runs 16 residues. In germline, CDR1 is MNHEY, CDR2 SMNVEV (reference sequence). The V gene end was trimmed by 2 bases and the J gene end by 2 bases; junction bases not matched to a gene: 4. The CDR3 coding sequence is TGTGCCAGCAGTTTAGGGCTAGCGGGAGCCACAGATACGCAGTATTTT. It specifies CASSLGLAGATDTQYF.